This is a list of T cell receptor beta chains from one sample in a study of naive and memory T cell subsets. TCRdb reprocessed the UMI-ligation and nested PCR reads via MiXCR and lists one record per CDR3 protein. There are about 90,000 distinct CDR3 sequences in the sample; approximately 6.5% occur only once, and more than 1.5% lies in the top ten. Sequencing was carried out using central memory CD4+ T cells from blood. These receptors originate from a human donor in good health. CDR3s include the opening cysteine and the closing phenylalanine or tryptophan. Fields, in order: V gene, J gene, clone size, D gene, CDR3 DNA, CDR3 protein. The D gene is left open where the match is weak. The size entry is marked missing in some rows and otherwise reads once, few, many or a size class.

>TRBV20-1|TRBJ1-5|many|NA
TGCAGTGGAAAGGATTCCCGGATGCTGGTGCAGCCCCAGCATTTT
CSGKDSRMLVQPQHF
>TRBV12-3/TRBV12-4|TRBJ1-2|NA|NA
TGTGCCAGCAGGAGAATCTCCTCCAACTATGGCTACACCTTC
CASRRISSNYGYTF
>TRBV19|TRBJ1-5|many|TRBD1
TGTGCCAGTAGTTCCCCACCGGGACAGGTGTTTCATCAGCCCCAGCATTTT
CASSSPPGQVFHQPQHF
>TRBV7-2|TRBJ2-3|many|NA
TGTGCCAGCAGCATCGCTCAGGGTAACACAGATACGCAGTATTTT
CASSIAQGNTDTQYF
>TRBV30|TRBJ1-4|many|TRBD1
TGTGCCTGGCAGGGGGCGCATGAAAAACTGTTTTTT
CAWQGAHEKLFF
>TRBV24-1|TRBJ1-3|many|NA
TGTGCCACCAGTGATTTTGCGTTCAGTTCGGGAAACACCATATATTTT
CATSDFAFSSGNTIYF
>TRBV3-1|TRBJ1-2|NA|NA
TGTGCCAGCAGCCAAGTGGCAGGACGATATGGCTACACCTTC
CASSQVAGRYGYTF
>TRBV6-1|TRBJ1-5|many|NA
TGTGCCAGCACCCCTCTGGGCGGTCAGCCCCAGCATTTT
CASTPLGGQPQHF
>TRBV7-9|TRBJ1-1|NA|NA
TGTGCCAGCAGCCGTGAGGGGACCGGGACTTCTGAAGCTTTCTTT
CASSREGTGTSEAFF
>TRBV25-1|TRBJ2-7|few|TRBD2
TGTGCCAGCAGTCAGGTAGCGGGTTACGAGCAGTACTTC
CASSQVAGYEQYF
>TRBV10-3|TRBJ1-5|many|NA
TGTGCCATCAGTGATGGGTACGTTAATCAGCCCCAGCATTTT
CAISDGYVNQPQHF